Below, one T cell receptor beta chain is given with its context. Its cognate antigen is unknown. TCR beta CDR3 regions were amplified from RNA transcripts. With the HTBI primer set, the TCR CDR3 went through a first round of RT-PCR. MiXCR, applied by TCRdb to the multiplex PCR reads, yields one record per CDR3 protein. The profile shows about 600,000 distinct CDR3 sequences, about 14% of them singletons. Germline V lookup: CDR1 LGHNA, CDR2 YNFKEQ. CDR3 length equals 14 residues. V was cut by 0 bases and J by 10 bases, with 15 bases left in between. The sample comes from a study of T cells in Graves' hyperthyroidism and ophthalmopathy. Findings of the study overall: Ophthalmopathy stood apart from stable hyperthyroidism in a 13 V-J model.

The TCR was taken from a woman between 50 and 59 years old with Graves' ophthalmopathy. Specimen: blood. V gene TRBV4-2 combines with J gene TRBJ2-5; the D is unclear. This CDR3 reads CASSQERTRLVQYF. DNA for the CDR3: TGTGCCAGCAGCCAAGAAAGGACGCGGTTGGTCCAGTACTTC.